Presented here are 15 T cell receptor beta chains from one specimen sequenced in a study of long-term antiretroviral therapy in people with HIV. The authors ran the immunoSEQ assay, v3.0, at survey level. Libraries were prepared by immunoSEQ multiplex PCR; TCRdb keeps only in-frame clonotypes and omits some of them. The sample includes about 15,000 clones, around 74% of them seen just once. Source: unsorted PBMCs, taken nearly 2.6 years before starting antiretroviral therapy. These receptors all stem from a woman between 50 and 59 years old with HIV.

Only one count was recorded for this clone. CDR3 sequence (DNA): TGTGCTAGTGGTTTTTCCACAGGGACTGAAGCTTTCTTT. Amino acids: CASGFSTGTEAFF. The genes are TRBV12-5 and TRBJ1-1, with TRBD1 as a possible D gene (6 bases). The ends were cut back, 3 bases at V and 5 bases at J, with 10 bases in the middle. Germline V gives CDR1 LGHNT, CDR2 FRNRAP. The CDR3 runs 13 residues.

This clone appeared once. CDR3 protein: CASSLGLADTSGANVLTF. DNA of the CDR3: TGTGCCAGCAGCTTAGGGCTAGCGGATACCTCTGGGGCCAACGTCCTGACTTTC. The chain links TRBV11-1 to TRBJ2-6, with 7 bases identical to TRBD2. This CDR3 region has 18 residues. Germline V gives CDR1 SGHAT, CDR2 FQDESV (reference sequence). After removal of 1 base from V and 0 bases from J, the junction contained 6 bases not matched to a gene. The full variable domain, with the rest looked up from reference TRBV11-1 and TRBJ2-6, is EAEVAQSPRYKITEKSQAVAFWCDPISGHATLYWYRQILGQGPELLVQFQDESVVDDSQLPKDRFSAERLKGVDSTLKIQPAELGDSAMYLCASSLGLADTSGANVLTFGAGSRLTVL.

The table lists this clone with a count of one. The gene calls are TRBV7-9 and TRBJ2-6; a weak D match, TRBD2 (5 bases). The CDR3 is made up of 15 amino acids. Deletions cut 0 bases from V and 7 bases from J, with 10 bases between. CDR1 SEHNR and CDR2 FQNEAQ come from the germline V gene (reference sequence). The CDR3 sequence: CASSLARRAANVLTF. DNA of the CDR3: TGTGCCAGCAGCTTAGCGAGGCGGGCAGCCAACGTCCTGACTTTC.

This rearrangement joins TRBV29-1 to TRBJ2-6, with D unclear. The CDR3 spans 13 residues. Germline loops: CDR1 SQVTM, CDR2 ANQGSEA. V lost 6 bases and J lost 0, with 6 bases in between. The CDR3 DNA follows: TGCAGCGTCCGCCTCTCTGGGGCCAACGTCCTGACTTTC. Translating gives CSVRLSGANVLTF.

V and J are TRBV13 and TRBJ2-7; D uncertain. The CDR3 contains 13 residues. Germline CDR1 is PRHDT and CDR2 is FYEKMQ (reference sequence). V dropped 5 bases and J dropped 3 bases, with 11 bases sitting between them. For the CDR3, the DNA is TGTGCCAGCAGCGAAGACGCGAGCTACGAGCAGTACTTC. Translating it yields CASSEDASYEQYF.

The chain uses TRBV12-5 and TRBJ2-2; the D gene is possibly TRBD1 (6 bases). Trimming stripped 4 bases from V and 3 bases from J, with 12 bases between. The CDR3 has 15 residues. CDR1 and CDR2 from the germline V gene are LGHNT and FRNRAP. The CDR3 here is CASGSGTTDTGELFF. The CDR3 DNA reads as TGTGCTAGTGGTTCCGGGACAACGGACACCGGGGAGCTGTTTTTT.

The genes are TRBV5-5 and TRBJ2-7; D is tentatively TRBD1 or TRBD2 (6 bases each). The CDR3 spans 14 residues. CDR1 is SGHKS and CDR2 is YYEKEE in the germline V gene (reference sequence). Trimming removed 0 bases from V and 3 bases from J, with 10 bases in between. CDR3 amino acids: CASSLDGGHYEQYF. CDR3 coding DNA: TGTGCCAGCAGCTTGGACGGGGGCCACTACGAGCAGTACTTC.

This rearrangement joins TRBV10-1 to TRBJ1-1; D remains ambiguous. V was shortened by 0 bases and J by 5 bases, with 7 bases between the two germline ends. Germline CDR1 is WNHNN and CDR2 is SYGVQD (reference sequence). CDR3 length equals 13 residues. The CDR3 is CASSESAVTEAFF. Here the CDR3 DNA reads TGCGCCAGCAGTGAGTCGGCGGTAACTGAAGCTTTCTTT.

This clone occurred once. The chain couples TRBV7-6 to TRBJ2-2, with D unclear. The CDR3 contains 16 residues. CDR1 and CDR2 (germline): SGHVS, FNYEAQ. V shed 0 bases and J shed 3 bases, with 11 bases lying between them. The CDR3 sequence: CASSLAATGHTGELFF. In DNA form, the CDR3 reads TGTGCCAGCAGCTTAGCGGCGACCGGACACACCGGGGAGCTGTTTTTT.

The J gene is TRBJ2-6, the V gene TRBV10-3; D might be TRBD2 (6 bases). The V and J ends lost 6 bases and 0 bases respectively, with 18 bases between them. The germline V gene has CDR1 ENHRY and CDR2 SYGVKD. This CDR3 spans 18 amino acids. The CDR3 here is CAIRGSGREDSGANVLTF. The DNA for the CDR3 is TGTGCCATCAGAGGATCGGGCAGGGAGGACTCTGGGGCCAACGTCCTGACTTTC.

This clone was counted a single time. This chain connects TRBV6-6 to TRBJ1-6; TRBD1 matches 7 bases. The V segment lost 6 bases and the J segment 8 bases; nucleotides outside the gene matches: 7. Germline lookup yields CDR1 MNHNY and CDR2 SVGAGI (reference sequence). This CDR3 is built from 14 residues. DNA of the CDR3: TGTGCCAGCAGCCCGACAGGGACCTATTCACCCCTCCACTTT. This gives the protein CASSPTGTYSPLHF.

V usage is TRBV19 and J usage is TRBJ1-5, with 8 bases lining up with TRBD1. Germline V gene data show CDR1 as LNHDA and CDR2 as SQIVND (reference sequence). The CDR3 totals 14 residues. The trim removed 3 bases at V and 6 bases at J, leaving 4 bases unmatched. The DNA for the CDR3 is TGTGCCAGTAGTATTCAGGGGGCGGGTCAGCCCCAGCATTTT. Translation: CASSIQGAGQPQHF.

The rearrangement links TRBV7-6 to TRBJ2-1; 8 bases are shared with TRBD2. Germline CDR1 is SGHVS and CDR2 is FNYEAQ. The trim removed 4 bases at V and 1 base at J, leaving 3 bases unmatched. The CDR3 is made up of 15 amino acids. The CDR3 DNA sequence: TGTGCCAGCAGCTCCGGGGGGGGGTCCTACAATGAGCAGTTCTTC. This encodes CASSSGGGSYNEQFF.

The table lists this clone with a count of one. The chain carries TRBV12-5 and TRBJ2-2; 10 nucleotides line up with TRBD2. The CDR3 is 16 residues long. V shed 6 bases, J shed 4 bases, and the junction held 8 bases outside the gene matches. The V gene's germline CDR1 is LGHNT and CDR2 FRNRAP. CDR3 residues: CASGEGRTSGTGELFF. The CDR3 DNA follows: TGTGCTAGTGGGGAGGGGCGGACTAGCGGCACCGGGGAGCTGTTTTTT.

The chain couples TRBV9 to TRBJ2-2, with D possibly called TRBD1 or TRBD2 (5 bases each). The CDR3 totals 14 residues. Deletions cut 3 bases from V and 1 base from J, with 7 bases between. Germline lookup yields CDR1 SGDLS and CDR2 YYNGEE. CDR3 in DNA: TGTGCCAGCAGCGCGGGGCGGAACACCGGGGAGCTGTTTTTT. Protein sequence: CASSAGRNTGELFF.